This T cell receptor beta chain emerged from a study of shared clonotypes between healthy human individuals. TCRdb's table, derived via immunoSEQ multiplex PCR, lists solely in-frame clones and lacks some. The table records around 1.1 million clones, approximately 80% of them present only once. Study-wide results and caveats: Between a handful of donors, naive CD4 clonotypes were shared at a level of approximately 5%.

The CDR3 consists of 14 residues. Germline trimming cut 9 bases from V and 6 bases from J; bases unmatched to any gene: 12. Germline V gene data show CDR1 as LNHDA and CDR2 as SQIVND (reference sequence). Note on this clone: What it binds is unknown.

The TCR was taken from a man younger than 35 in good health. Some clones in this sample may be carry-over from other donors' samples. The chain couples TRBV19 to TRBJ2-3, with 7 bases lining up with TRBD1. Input material: memory CD4+ T cells from PBMCs. Sample subset: CD45RA-negative fraction. The CDR3 nucleotides are TGTGCCAGCCAAGCCCGGGACAGAAGTGATACGCAGTATTTT. As protein: CASQARDRSDTQYF.